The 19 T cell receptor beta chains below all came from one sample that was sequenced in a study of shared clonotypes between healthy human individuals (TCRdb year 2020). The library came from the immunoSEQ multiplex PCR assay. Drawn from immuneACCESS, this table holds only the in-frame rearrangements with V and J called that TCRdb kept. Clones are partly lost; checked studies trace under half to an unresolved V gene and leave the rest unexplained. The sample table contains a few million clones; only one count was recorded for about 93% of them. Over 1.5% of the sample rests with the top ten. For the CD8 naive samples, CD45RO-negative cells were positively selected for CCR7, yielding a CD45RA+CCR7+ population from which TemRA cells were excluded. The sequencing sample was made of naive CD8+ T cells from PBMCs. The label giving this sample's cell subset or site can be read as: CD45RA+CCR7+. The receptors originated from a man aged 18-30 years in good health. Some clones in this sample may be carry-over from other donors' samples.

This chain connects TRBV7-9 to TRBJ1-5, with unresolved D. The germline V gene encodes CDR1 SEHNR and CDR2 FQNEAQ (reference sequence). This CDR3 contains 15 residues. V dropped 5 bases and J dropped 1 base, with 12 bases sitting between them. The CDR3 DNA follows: TGTGCCAGCAGCCCCCCAGTTGGGAGCAATCAGCCCCAGCATTTT. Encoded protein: CASSPPVGSNQPQHF.

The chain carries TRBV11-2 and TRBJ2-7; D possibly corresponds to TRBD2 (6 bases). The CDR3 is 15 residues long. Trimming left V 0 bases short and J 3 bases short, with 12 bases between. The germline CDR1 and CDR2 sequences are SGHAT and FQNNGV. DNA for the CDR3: TGTGCCAGCAGCTTAGAGCCGGGGGTTCTCTACGAGCAGTACTTC. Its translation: CASSLEPGVLYEQYF.

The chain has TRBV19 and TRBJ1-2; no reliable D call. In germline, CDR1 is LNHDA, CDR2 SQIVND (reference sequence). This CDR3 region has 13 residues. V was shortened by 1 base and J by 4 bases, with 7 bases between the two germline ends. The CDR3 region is CASSIVPSYGYTF. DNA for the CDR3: TGTGCCAGTAGTATAGTGCCTTCCTATGGCTACACCTTC.

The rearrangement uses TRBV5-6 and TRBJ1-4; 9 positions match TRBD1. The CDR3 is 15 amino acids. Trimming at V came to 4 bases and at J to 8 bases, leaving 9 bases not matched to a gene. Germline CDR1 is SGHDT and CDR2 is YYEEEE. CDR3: CASSLQTGGGEKLFF. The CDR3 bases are TGTGCCAGCAGCCTGCAGACAGGGGGAGGAGAAAAACTGTTTTTT.

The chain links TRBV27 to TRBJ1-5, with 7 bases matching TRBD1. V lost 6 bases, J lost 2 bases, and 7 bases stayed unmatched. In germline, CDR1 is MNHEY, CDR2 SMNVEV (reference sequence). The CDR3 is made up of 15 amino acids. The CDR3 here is CASSETGVGNQPQHF. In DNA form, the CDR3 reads TGTGCCAGCAGCGAAACAGGGGTCGGCAATCAGCCCCAGCATTTT.

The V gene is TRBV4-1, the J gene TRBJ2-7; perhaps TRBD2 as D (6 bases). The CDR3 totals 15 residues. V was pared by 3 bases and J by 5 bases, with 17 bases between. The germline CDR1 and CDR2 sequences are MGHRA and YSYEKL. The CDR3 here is CASSQSLALVHEQYF. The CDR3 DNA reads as TGCGCCAGCAGCCAGAGCCTAGCGTTAGTACACGAGCAGTACTTC.

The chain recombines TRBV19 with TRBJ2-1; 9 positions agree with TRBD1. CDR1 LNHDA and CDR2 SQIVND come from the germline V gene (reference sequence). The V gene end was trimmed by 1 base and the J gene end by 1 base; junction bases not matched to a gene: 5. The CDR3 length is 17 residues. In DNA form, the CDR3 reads TGTGCCAGTAGTATAGCCTTGGGACAGGGTTCCTACAATGAGCAGTTCTTC. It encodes CASSIALGQGSYNEQFF.

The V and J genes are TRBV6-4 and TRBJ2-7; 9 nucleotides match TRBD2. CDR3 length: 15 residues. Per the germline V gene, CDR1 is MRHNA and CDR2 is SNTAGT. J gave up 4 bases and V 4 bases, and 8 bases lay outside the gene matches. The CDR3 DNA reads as TGTGCCAGCAGTGGCAAGGGGACTAGCTCTTACGAGCAGTACTTC. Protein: CASSGKGTSSYEQYF.

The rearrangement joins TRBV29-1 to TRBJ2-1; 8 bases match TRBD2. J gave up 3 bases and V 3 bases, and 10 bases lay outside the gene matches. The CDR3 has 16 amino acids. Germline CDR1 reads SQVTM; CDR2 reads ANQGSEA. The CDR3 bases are TGCAGCGTTGATGGGTGGGGCGGGAGGCACTACAATGAGCAGTTCTTC. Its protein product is CSVDGWGGRHYNEQFF.

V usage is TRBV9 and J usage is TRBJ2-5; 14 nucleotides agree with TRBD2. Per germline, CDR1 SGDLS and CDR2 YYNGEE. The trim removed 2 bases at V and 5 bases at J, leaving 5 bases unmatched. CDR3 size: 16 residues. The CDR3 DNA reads TGTGCCAGCAGCGTTGACGGACTAGCGGGAGGCGAGACCCAGTACTTC. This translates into CASSVDGLAGGETQYF.

In DNA, the CDR3 is TGTGCCAGCAGTCCATCTAGCGGGAGCGATTTGGCCTACGAGCAGTACTTC. Translation gives CASSPSSGSDLAYEQYF. V and J are TRBV27 and TRBJ2-7; TRBD2 matches 10 bases. The CDR3 consists of 17 residues. Germline V CDR1 and CDR2: MNHEY, SMNVEV (reference sequence). Losses at the gene ends were 5 bases for V and 2 bases for J; bases not matched to a gene: 12.

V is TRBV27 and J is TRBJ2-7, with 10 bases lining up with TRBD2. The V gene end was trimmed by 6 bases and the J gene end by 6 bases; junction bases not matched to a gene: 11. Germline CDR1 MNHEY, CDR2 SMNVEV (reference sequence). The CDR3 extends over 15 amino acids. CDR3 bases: TGTGCCAGCAGCCTCCTCGGGACTAGCGTTTCCGAGCAGTACTTC. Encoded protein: CASSLLGTSVSEQYF.

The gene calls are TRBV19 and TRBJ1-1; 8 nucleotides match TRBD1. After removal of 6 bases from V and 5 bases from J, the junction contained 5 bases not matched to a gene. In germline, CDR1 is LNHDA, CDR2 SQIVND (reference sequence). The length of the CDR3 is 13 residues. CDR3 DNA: TGTGCCAGTAGATACAGGGGGGAGACTGAAGCTTTCTTT. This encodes CASRYRGETEAFF.

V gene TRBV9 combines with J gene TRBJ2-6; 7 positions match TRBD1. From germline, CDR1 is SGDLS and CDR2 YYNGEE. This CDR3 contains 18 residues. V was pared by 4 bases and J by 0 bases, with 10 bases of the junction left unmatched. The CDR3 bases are TGTGCCAGCAGCCCCCGGGACAGCGATTACTCTGGGGCCAACGTCCTGACTTTC. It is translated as CASSPRDSDYSGANVLTF.

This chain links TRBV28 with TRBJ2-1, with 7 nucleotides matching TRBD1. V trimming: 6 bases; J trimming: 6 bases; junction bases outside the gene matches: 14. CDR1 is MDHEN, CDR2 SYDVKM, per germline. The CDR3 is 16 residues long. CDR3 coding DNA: TGTGCCAGCAGGAATAAACTGACAGGGTGGTCCAATGAGCAGTTCTTC. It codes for CASRNKLTGWSNEQFF.

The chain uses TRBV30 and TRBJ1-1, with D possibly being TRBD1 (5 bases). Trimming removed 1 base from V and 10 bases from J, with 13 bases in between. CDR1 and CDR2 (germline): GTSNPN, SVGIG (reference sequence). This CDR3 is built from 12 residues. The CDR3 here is CAWSGGAGGAFF. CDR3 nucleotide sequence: TGTGCCTGGAGTGGGGGTGCGGGGGGAGCTTTCTTT.

The CDR3 sequence is CASSFNLAGVGTGELFF. In nucleotides, the CDR3 is TGTGCCAGCAGTTTCAACCTAGCGGGAGTCGGCACCGGGGAGCTGTTTTTT. This rearrangement joins TRBV28 to TRBJ2-2; 10 bases are shared with TRBD2. The CDR3 contains 17 residues. Germline trimming cut 3 bases from V and 4 bases from J; bases unmatched to any gene: 8. Per the germline V gene, CDR1 is MDHEN and CDR2 is SYDVKM. Looking up the rest from reference TRBV28 and TRBJ2-2 gives the full variable domain: DVKVTQSSRYLVKRTGEKVFLECVQDMDHENMFWYRQDPGLGLRLIYFSYDVKMKEKGDIPEGYSVSREKKERFSLILESASTNQTSMYLCASSFNLAGVGTGELFFGEGSRLTVL.

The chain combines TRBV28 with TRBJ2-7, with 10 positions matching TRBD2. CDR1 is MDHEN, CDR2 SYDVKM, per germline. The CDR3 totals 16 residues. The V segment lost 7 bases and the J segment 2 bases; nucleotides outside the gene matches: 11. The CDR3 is CASTLADTSGTYEQYF. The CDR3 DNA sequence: TGTGCCAGCACCCTTGCGGATACTAGCGGGACCTACGAGCAGTACTTC.

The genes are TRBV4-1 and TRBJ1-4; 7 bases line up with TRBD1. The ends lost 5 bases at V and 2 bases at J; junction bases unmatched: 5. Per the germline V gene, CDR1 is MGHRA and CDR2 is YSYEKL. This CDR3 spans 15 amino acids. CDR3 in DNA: TGCGCCAGCAGCGACAGGGTTAGCACTAATGAAAAACTGTTTTTT. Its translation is CASSDRVSTNEKLFF.